The present entry profiles one TCR beta chain with its context. The antigen remains undetermined. CDR3 length: 15 residues. Germline CDR1 is SGHAT and CDR2 is FQNNGV. J lost 6 bases, V lost 5 bases, and 13 bases had no gene match. Repertoires were generated with immunoSEQ multiplex PCR, while TCRdb's copy carries only in-frame clones and drops some. The repertoire has 25,000 to 30,000 clones, more than 70% of them found once; the top ten carry 18%. The data originate from a study of OX40 agonist ivuxolimab in advanced cancers. Study results and limitations: Compared with CD4+, CD8+ T cells on average had more expanded clones.

The chain joins TRBV11-2 to TRBJ2-7, with 7 bases identical to TRBD1. The TCR comes from an adult with an advanced solid tumor such as melanoma, head and neck, liver or kidney cancer. The specimen comprised CD4+ or CD8+ T cells sorted from blood, sampled in a trial of the OX40 agonist ivuxolimab. Written as DNA, the CDR3 is TGTGCCAGCAGCCCTAGCTTGACAGGGCTGGGCGAGCAGTACTTC. Translated: CASSPSLTGLGEQYF.